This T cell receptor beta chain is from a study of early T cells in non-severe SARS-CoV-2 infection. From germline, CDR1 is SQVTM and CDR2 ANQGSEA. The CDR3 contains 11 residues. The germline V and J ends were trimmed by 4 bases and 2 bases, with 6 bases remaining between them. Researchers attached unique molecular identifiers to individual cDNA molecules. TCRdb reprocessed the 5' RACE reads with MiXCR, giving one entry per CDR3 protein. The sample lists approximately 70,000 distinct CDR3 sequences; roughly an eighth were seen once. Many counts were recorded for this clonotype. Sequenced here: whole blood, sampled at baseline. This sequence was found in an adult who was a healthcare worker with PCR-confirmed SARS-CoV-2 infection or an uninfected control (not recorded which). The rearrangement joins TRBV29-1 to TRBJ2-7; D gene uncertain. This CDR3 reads CSVGVAYEQYF. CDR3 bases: TGCAGCGTTGGGGTAGCCTACGAGCAGTACTTC.